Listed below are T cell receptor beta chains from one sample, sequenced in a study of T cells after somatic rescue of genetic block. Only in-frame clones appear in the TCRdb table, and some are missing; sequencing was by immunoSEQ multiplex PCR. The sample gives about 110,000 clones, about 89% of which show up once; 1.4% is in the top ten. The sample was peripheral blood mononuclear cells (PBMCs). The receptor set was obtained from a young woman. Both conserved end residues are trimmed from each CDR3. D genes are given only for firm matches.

ASSGSPAYEQY,-,TRBV27
ASSAGDRGYEQY,TRBD1,TRBV6-1
ASSNPQVGPSYEQY,-,TRBV5-1
ASNPTAIGMNTEAF,-,TRBV19
ASSQVAGGRSTDTQY,TRBD2,TRBV4-2
ASGSQGDTEAF,TRBD1,TRBV7-3
ASSAISMATEAF,-,TRBV7-9
ASSQDHGSGASDTQY,TRBD2,TRBV4-1
AWSVGGGGNQPQH,-,TRBV30
ASSRDFTDTQY,-,TRBV25-1
ASSSRTGAGEQY,TRBD1,TRBV7-9
ASSYGTGPIYEQY,TRBD1,TRBV5-1
ASGPGQGGEKLF,TRBD1,TRBV12-5
ASSLVAGKTQY,TRBD2,TRBV5-4
ASSRGQGIRETQY,TRBD1,TRBV4-1
ASSLLRQGIRYEQY,TRBD1,TRBV5-1
ASSPTTNEKLF,-,TRBV19
ASNLGQPDPLH,TRBD1,TRBV2
ASSLGTGIAGELF,TRBD1,TRBV28
ASSPDSPRTQY,-,TRBV7-2
ASSYSGLGNEKLF,-,TRBV6-5
ASSLLVGGEKLF,-,TRBV27
ASSLDRHEKLF,-,TRBV5-1
ASSLADFYGYT,-,TRBV7-9
AISEWGNYEQY,-,TRBV10-3
AWSRLAKNIQY,-,TRBV30
ASSQDSTYGYT,-,TRBV4-3
ASSINRNTEAF,-,TRBV19
ASSMVTGGASGNTIY,TRBD1,TRBV19